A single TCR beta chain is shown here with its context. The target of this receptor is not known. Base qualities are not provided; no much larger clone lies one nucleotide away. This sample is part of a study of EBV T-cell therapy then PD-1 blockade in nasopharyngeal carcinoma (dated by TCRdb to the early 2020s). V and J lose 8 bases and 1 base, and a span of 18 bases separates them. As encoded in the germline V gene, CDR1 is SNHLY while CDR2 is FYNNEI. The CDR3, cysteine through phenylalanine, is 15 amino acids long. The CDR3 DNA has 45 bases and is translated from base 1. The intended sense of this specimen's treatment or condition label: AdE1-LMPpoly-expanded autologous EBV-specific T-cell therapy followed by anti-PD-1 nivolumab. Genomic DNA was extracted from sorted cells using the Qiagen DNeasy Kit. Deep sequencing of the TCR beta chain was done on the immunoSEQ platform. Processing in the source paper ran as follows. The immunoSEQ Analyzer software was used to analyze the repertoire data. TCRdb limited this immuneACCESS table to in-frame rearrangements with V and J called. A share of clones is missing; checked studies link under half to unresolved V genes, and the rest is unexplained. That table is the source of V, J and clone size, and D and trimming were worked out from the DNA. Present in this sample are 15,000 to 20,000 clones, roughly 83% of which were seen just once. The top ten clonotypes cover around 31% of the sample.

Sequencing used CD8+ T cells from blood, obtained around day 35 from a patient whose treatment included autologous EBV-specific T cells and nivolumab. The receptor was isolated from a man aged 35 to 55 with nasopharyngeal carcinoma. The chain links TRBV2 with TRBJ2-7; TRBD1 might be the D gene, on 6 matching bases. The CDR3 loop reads CASESTQGPSYEQYF. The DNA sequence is TGTGCCAGCGAATCGACACAGGGTCCGTCCTACGAGCAGTACTTC. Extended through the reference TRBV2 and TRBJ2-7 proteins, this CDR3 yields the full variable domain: EPEVTQTPSHQVTQMGQEVILRCVPISNHLYFYWYRQILGQKVEFLVSFYNNEISEKSEIFDDQFSVERPDGSNFTLKIRSTKLEDSAMYFCASESTQGPSYEQYFGPGTRLTVT.